This TCR beta chain was found in a study of identical twins. TCRdb re-called the 5' RACE reads through MiXCR, storing one row per CDR3 protein. The table has 600,000 to 850,000 distinct CDR3 sequences, roughly 18% seen once. This clonotype has more than one count but fewer than ten. These data were also filed under a second study, of T cells expressing NK-cell markers. That source reports: HCMV serostatus: most of the eight sequenced donors positive, one negative. What remained unclear was the HCMV specificity of expanded NKG2C+ T cell clones.

Sequences were obtained from PBMCs. This sequence originates from a woman aged 18-29 years in good health.

In DNA form, the CDR3 reads TGCAGTGCTAGAATAGCGGGAGGATTTGAGAATGAGCAGTTCTTC. As protein: CSARIAGGFENEQFF. The J gene is TRBJ2-1, the V gene TRBV20-1; 10 bases are shared with TRBD2. CDR3 length equals 15 residues. Germline lookup yields CDR1 DFQATT and CDR2 SNEGSKA (reference sequence). The J segment lost 7 bases and the V segment lost 2 bases, leaving 8 bases of the junction unmatched.